The rows below give T cell receptor beta chains drawn from one sample of a study of blood T cells in healthy people across ages. Using its own MiXCR run on the 5' RACE reads, TCRdb lists one record per CDR3 protein. The sample lists 1.5 million to 2 million distinct CDR3 sequences; roughly 52% were seen once. The sample consisted of blood. These receptors originate from a woman aged 40 to 50 in good health. Each CDR3 is given with its conserved first and last residue. D genes are given only for firm matches. Size is omitted from some rows. Given values are once, few, many or a class for expanded clones.

d_gene,v_gene,j_gene,abundance,CDR3nt,CDR3aa
.,TRBV12-3/TRBV12-4,TRBJ1-5,few,TGTGCCAGCTGCAAGTACCAGGGGAGCAATCAGCCCCAGCATTTT,CASCKYQGSNQPQHF
.,TRBV27,TRBJ1-5,.,TGTGCCAGCAGTTTCAGGGTCGATCAGCCCCAGCATTTT,CASSFRVDQPQHF
TRBD1,TRBV7-2,TRBJ1-5,.,TGTGCCAGCAGCTTAGGGGGACAGGGTGTTCAGCCCCAGCATTTT,CASSLGGQGVQPQHF
TRBD1,TRBV7-9,TRBJ2-7,few,TGTGCCAGCAGCTCCCGGACAGGGGTCGCGCAGTACTTC,CASSSRTGVAQYF
TRBD1,TRBV6-6,TRBJ1-2,.,TGTGCCAGCAGTTATCAGGGGGTCAGCTACACCTTC,CASSYQGVSYTF
TRBD2,TRBV7-2,TRBJ2-5,few,TGTGCCAGCAGCTTTAAGCGGGGTGGTGAGCAGTACTTC,CASSFKRGGEQYF
TRBD1,TRBV18,TRBJ2-5,few,TGTGCCAGCAGCCCCCGCGACAGGGTGCAAGAGACCCAGTACTTC,CASSPRDRVQETQYF
TRBD1,TRBV12-3/TRBV12-4,TRBJ2-5,.,TGTGCCAGCAGTGCCCGGACAGGGTTGGCAGAGACCCAGTACTTC,CASSARTGLAETQYF
TRBD1,TRBV13,TRBJ2-3,few,TGTGCCAGCAGCTTTGACAGGGGCCCTGCAGATACGCAGTATTTT,CASSFDRGPADTQYF
TRBD2,TRBV4-3,TRBJ2-3,.,TGCGCCAGCAGCCAATCCGCTTCGGGGGGGCCCCCAGATACGCAGTATTTT,CASSQSASGGPPDTQYF
TRBD1,TRBV12-3/TRBV12-4,TRBJ2-5,.,TGTGCCAGCAGTTTCGACAGGGGAGGAATCGAGACCCAGTACTTC,CASSFDRGGIETQYF
TRBD2,TRBV20-1,TRBJ2-5,.,TGCAGTGCTAGAGACCCAGCGGGGGGGCCGAAGGAGACCCAGTACTTC,CSARDPAGGPKETQYF
.,TRBV9,TRBJ1-6,.,TGTGCCAGCAGCGTAGAACGGGGCAATTCACCCCTCCACTTT,CASSVERGNSPLHF
TRBD1,TRBV4-3,TRBJ1-2,few,TGCGCCAGCAGCACCCTGACAGGGTCAGGCTATGGCTACACCTTC,CASSTLTGSGYGYTF
TRBD1,TRBV6-2/TRBV6-3,TRBJ2-7,few,TGTGCCAGCAGTTACCTAGGACAGGGGTTTAACGAGCAGTACTTC,CASSYLGQGFNEQYF
TRBD1,TRBV20-1,TRBJ1-5,.,TGCAGTGCTACCGGACAGGGCGGCCAGCCCCAGCATTTT,CSATGQGGQPQHF
TRBD2,TRBV20-1,TRBJ2-1,.,TGCAGTGCTCCGGGACGCCTAGCGGGTTATCACAATGAGCAGTTCTTC,CSAPGRLAGYHNEQFF
.,TRBV20-1,TRBJ2-1,.,TGCAGTGCTATAAAGGGACCGGGAGATTACAATGAGCAGTTCTTC,CSAIKGPGDYNEQFF
.,TRBV7-9,TRBJ2-3,.,TGTGCCAGCAGCTTAACCCAAGCTTGGAGCACAGATACGCAGTATTTT,CASSLTQAWSTDTQYF
.,TRBV7-9,TRBJ1-4,.,TGTGCCAGCAGCCCACCGACAGTCAAGATGCGTCCAACTAATGAAAAACTGTTTTTT,CASSPPTVKMRPTNEKLFF
.,TRBV3-1,TRBJ1-1,.,TGTGCCAGCAGCCTCGGCGCCCTGGGCACTGAAGCTTTCTTT,CASSLGALGTEAFF
TRBD2,TRBV24-1,TRBJ2-1,few,TGTGCCACGGGACTAGCGGGGGATGAGCAGTTCTTC,CATGLAGDEQFF
.,TRBV2,TRBJ2-2,.,TGTGCCAGCGGCGGCGTAGGCACCGGGGAGCTGTTTTTT,CASGGVGTGELFF
.,TRBV18,TRBJ1-2,.,TGTGCCAGCTCACCACTAAGGGAGTCTAGCTACACCTTC,CASSPLRESSYTF
.,TRBV20-1,TRBJ2-3,few,TGCAGTGCAGAAAGGGAGGTCGCGTATCCTACGCAGTATTTT,CSAEREVAYPTQYF
.,TRBV29-1,TRBJ2-7,.,TGCAGCGTTCGGGTGGCCTACGAGCGGTACTTC,CSVRVAYERYF
.,TRBV5-1,TRBJ1-1,.,TGCGCCAGCGCTATATCAGGGGTCACTGAAGCTTTCTTT,CASAISGVTEAFF
.,TRBV7-2,TRBJ2-3,.,TGTGCCAGCAGCTTATCTGTCCGAGATACGCAGTATTTT,CASSLSVRDTQYF
.,TRBV6-5,TRBJ2-7,few,TGTGCCAGCAGTTACTCGACCGGGGCCACCTGGGGCTCCTACGAGCAGTACTTC,CASSYSTGATWGSYEQYF
.,TRBV3-1,TRBJ1-1,.,TGTGTCAGCAGCCCGGGCGGGGCCGGCACTGAAGCTTTCTTT,CVSSPGGAGTEAFF
.,TRBV7-2,TRBJ2-5,.,TGTGCCAACAGCTACGCAGGACACGGAGAGACCCAGTACTTC,CANSYAGHGETQYF
.,TRBV6-5,TRBJ2-7,many,TGTGCCAGCAGTTACGGGGCTACCTACGAGCAGTACTTC,CASSYGATYEQYF
.,TRBV20-1,TRBJ2-7,.,TGCAGTGCTAGAAGGGGGGGCGGGTACGAGCAGTACTTC,CSARRGGGYEQYF
.,TRBV29-1,TRBJ1-1,.,TGCAGCGTTGAAGACTCGGGAGGGACTGAAGCTTTCTTT,CSVEDSGGTEAFF
.,TRBV28,TRBJ2-4,.,TGTGCCAGCAGTTTATTCGGACAGTTTATGCAGTACTTC,CASSLFGQFMQYF
TRBD1,TRBV11-2,TRBJ2-3,.,TGTGCCAGCAGCTGGGGGGACAGGGGAAACACAGATACGCAGTATTTT,CASSWGDRGNTDTQYF
.,TRBV6-6,TRBJ1-2,.,TGTGCCAGCAGTTCGGGGGACGGGCTCTATGGCTACACCTTC,CASSSGDGLYGYTF
TRBD2,TRBV7-2,TRBJ2-5,.,TGTGCCAGCAGCTTAGAACTAGCGGGGGGGAAAAACCAAGAGACCCAGTACTTC,CASSLELAGGKNQETQYF
.,TRBV20-1,TRBJ2-3,.,TGCAGTGTCGCCCCAGGGGATGGGACAGATACGCAGTATTTT,CSVAPGDGTDTQYF
TRBD2,TRBV10-3,TRBJ2-1,few,TGTGCCATCCTCCGCGGGGGTAATGAGCAGTTCTTC,CAILRGGNEQFF
TRBD2,TRBV6-2/TRBV6-3,TRBJ2-5,.,TGTGCCAGCAGCAAGACTAGCCCGGGGGAGACCCAGTACTTC,CASSKTSPGETQYF
.,TRBV28,TRBJ2-3,.,TGTGCCAGCAGAAAAGGACAGCATCGGGGCACAGATACGCAGTATTTT,CASRKGQHRGTDTQYF
.,TRBV29-1,TRBJ2-3,.,TGCAGCGTTAATGACGGAAACACAGATACGCAGTATTTT,CSVNDGNTDTQYF
.,TRBV9,TRBJ1-1,once,TGTGCCAGCAGCATAGGACCCGGGGGATTCATGAACACTGAAGCTTTCTTT,CASSIGPGGFMNTEAFF